The entry that follows covers one T cell receptor beta chain sequence. The data were taken from a study of blood T cell repertoires in COVID-19. Looking at the study overall: Material from acute and convalescent COVID-19 was sourced from the United States, Italy and Spain. Sources were T cells, B-cell-depleted T cells, or PBMCs; the material itself was cDNA or gDNA.

The CDR3 contains 14 residues. Per the germline V gene, CDR1 is SSHAT and CDR2 is FNYEAQ (reference sequence). In the original analysis: Nucleated cell number was recorded as an estimate derived from reference gene primer amplification. Generated by immunoSEQ multiplex PCR, the TCRdb table keeps only in-frame clones and is missing some. V, J and clone size derive from that table, while D and trimming were established from the DNA sequence. The table lists about 250,000 clones, 85% of them singletons. The TCR was taken from a woman aged 55 to 70 with active or convalescent COVID-19. The V call is TRBV7-7, the J call TRBJ2-7, with a weak D call TRBD2 (5 bases). The sample was peripheral blood. CDR3 DNA: TGTGCTAGCAGCCTAGGGAGCCGGGTAGGTGAGCAGTACGTC. Protein: CASSLGSRVGEQYV.